This paragraph covers one TCR beta chain sequence. The data are from a study of blood T cell repertoires in COVID-19. Data came from immunoSEQ multiplex PCR; TCRdb stores just in-frame clones and leaves some out. The sample lists around 100,000 clones, 85% occurring once. Trimming took 0 bases from V and 6 from J, leaving 13 bases between them. Germline assignment: CDR1 SGHTS and CDR2 YDEGEE. CDR3 size: 15 residues. The TCR sequence derives from a woman between 65 and 79 years old with active or convalescent COVID-19. The chain combines TRBV5-8 with TRBJ2-1; a possible D gene is TRBD2 (7 bases). The sequencing sample was made of peripheral blood. The CDR3 loop is CASSLGGGPFNEQFF. The CDR3 nucleotides are TGTGCCAGCAGCTTGGGCGGGGGCCCTTTCAATGAGCAGTTCTTC.